This T cell receptor beta chain was sequenced in a study of T cells in Graves' hyperthyroidism and ophthalmopathy. Many counts were recorded for this clonotype. The TCR beta CDR3 regions underwent amplification using RNA transcripts as the source. A set of HTBI primers served as the primers for a first-round RT-PCR of the TCR CDR3. A single record per CDR3 protein comes from TCRdb applying MiXCR to the multiplex PCR reads. The sample lists a few hundred thousand distinct CDR3 sequences, 13% to 15% occurring once. V was cut by 7 bases and J by 2 bases, with 15 bases left in between. Germline V CDR1 and CDR2: LNHDA, SQIVND (reference sequence). The CDR3 is made up of 15 amino acids.

The chain links TRBV19 to TRBJ1-5; D uncertain. Sequencing was performed on blood. The TCR comes from a woman between 25 and 40 years old with Graves' ophthalmopathy. CDR3 loop: CASMLDRYGNQPQHF. In DNA, the CDR3 is TGTGCCAGTATGCTGGACCGATATGGCAATCAGCCCCAGCATTTT.